Listed below are T cell receptor beta chains from one sample, sequenced in a study of cytomegalovirus exposure and HLA in healthy donors. Using immunoSEQ multiplex PCR, the repertoire was profiled, and TCRdb retains in-frame clones only, with some absent. The table has 110,000 or so clones, over 6.5% seen once; the top ten hold less than 6.5%. The sequenced material came from PBMCs. The origin of the receptors is a woman aged 40-49 years in good health and CMV-seropositive. Both conserved end residues are part of each CDR3. Expanded clones get a size class; other rows say once, few or many, or leave the size out.

length: 11
V: TRBV20-1
J: TRBJ2-7
size: -
CDR3: CSAPTGSEQYF

length: 14
V: TRBV27
J: TRBJ2-1
size: few
CDR3: CASSLRTGKNEQFF

length: 15
V: TRBV11-2
J: TRBJ2-2
size: few
CDR3: CASSPGQGIAGELFF

length: 13
V: TRBV5-1
J: TRBJ1-2
size: -
CDR3: CASSPDRNLGYTF

length: 15
V: TRBV25-1
J: TRBJ1-2
size: -
CDR3: CASSQSVSGGLGYTF

length: 16
V: TRBV18
J: TRBJ1-2
size: few
CDR3: CASSSGLIGTGDTYTF

length: 15
V: TRBV5-1
J: TRBJ2-1
size: -
CDR3: CASSLSYSRDNEQFF

length: 14
V: TRBV30
J: TRBJ2-7
size: -
CDR3: CAWSRDRTNYEQYF

length: 13
V: TRBV6-6
J: TRBJ2-3
size: -
CDR3: CASSQGETDTQYF

length: 15
V: TRBV19
J: TRBJ1-1
size: few
CDR3: CASTPNGGLNTEAFF

length: 17
V: TRBV4-1
J: TRBJ1-1
size: few
CDR3: CASSQRRIRGTNTEAFF

length: 12
V: TRBV28
J: TRBJ1-1
size: few
CDR3: CASSLGRTVAFF

length: 16
V: TRBV5-6
J: TRBJ2-1
size: few
CDR3: CASSFRGQGAYNEQFF

length: 16
V: TRBV7-6
J: TRBJ2-1
size: few
CDR3: CASSLSGGPRVNEQFF